Detailed here is one TCR beta chain. This sample stems from a study of T-cell reconstitution after alpha-beta-depleted transplantation in children. CDR3 size: 15 residues. The germline V gene encodes CDR1 SQVTM and CDR2 ANQGSEA. V lost 2 bases and J lost 9; bases outside the gene matches: 9. Molecular barcoding with unique molecular identifiers was used for the TCRbeta library. TCRdb re-derived calls from the PCR reads in MiXCR, one entry per CDR3 protein. The data hold about 360,000 distinct CDR3 sequences, with roughly 15% observed a single time. Source: PBMCs, taken from the stem cell graft. This receptor was taken from a human donor who donated a stem cell graft to a child with Fanconi anemia. The rearrangement joins TRBV29-1 to TRBJ2-1, with TRBD2 identical over 11 bases. The CDR3 is CSVEFSSGGWGEQFF. As DNA, the CDR3 is TGCAGCGTTGAATTTTCTAGCGGGGGGTGGGGTGAGCAGTTCTTC.